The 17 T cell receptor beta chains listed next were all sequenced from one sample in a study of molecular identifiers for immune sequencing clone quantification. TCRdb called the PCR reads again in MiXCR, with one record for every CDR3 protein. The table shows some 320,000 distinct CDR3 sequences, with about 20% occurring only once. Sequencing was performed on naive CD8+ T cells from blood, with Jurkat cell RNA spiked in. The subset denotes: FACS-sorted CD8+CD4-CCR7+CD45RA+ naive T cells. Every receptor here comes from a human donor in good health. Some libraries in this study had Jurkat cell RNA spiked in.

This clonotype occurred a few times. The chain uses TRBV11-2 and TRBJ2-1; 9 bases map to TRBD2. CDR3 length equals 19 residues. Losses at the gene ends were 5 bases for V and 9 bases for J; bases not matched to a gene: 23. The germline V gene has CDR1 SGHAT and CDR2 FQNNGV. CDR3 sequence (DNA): TGTGCCAGCAGCCACGGGACTAGCTCCGGGAAAGGGGGAGGTGTTGAGCAGTTCTTC. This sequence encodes CASSHGTSSGKGGGVEQFF.

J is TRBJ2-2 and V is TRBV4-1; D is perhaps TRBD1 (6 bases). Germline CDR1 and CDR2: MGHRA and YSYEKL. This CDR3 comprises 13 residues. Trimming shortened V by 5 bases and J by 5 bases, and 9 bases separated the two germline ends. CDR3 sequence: CASSNRVTGELFF. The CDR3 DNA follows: TGCGCCAGCAGCAACAGGGTTACCGGGGAGCTGTTTTTT.

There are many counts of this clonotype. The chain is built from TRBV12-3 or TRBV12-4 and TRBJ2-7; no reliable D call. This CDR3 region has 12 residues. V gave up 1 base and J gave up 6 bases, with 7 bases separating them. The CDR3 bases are TGTGCCAGCAGTTTAGGGAACGTCGAGCAGTACTTC. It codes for CASSLGNVEQYF.

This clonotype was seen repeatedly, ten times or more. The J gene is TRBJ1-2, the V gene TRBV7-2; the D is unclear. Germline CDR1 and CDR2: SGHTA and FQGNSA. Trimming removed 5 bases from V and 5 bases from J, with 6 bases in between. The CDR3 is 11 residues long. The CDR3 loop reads CASSRDYGYTF. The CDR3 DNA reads TGTGCCAGCAGCAGGGATTATGGCTACACCTTC.

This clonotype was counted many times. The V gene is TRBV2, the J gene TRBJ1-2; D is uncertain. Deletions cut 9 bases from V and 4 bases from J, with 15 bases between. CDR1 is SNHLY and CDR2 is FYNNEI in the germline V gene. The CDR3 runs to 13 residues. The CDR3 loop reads CASISSDGYGYTF. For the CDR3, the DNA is TGTGCCAGTATTTCGAGTGACGGCTATGGCTACACCTTC. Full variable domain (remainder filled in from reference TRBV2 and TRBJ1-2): EPEVTQTPSHQVTQMGQEVILRCVPISNHLYFYWYRQILGQKVEFLVSFYNNEISEKSEIFDDQFSVERPDGSNFTLKIRSTKLEDSAMYFCASISSDGYGYTFGSGTRLTVV.

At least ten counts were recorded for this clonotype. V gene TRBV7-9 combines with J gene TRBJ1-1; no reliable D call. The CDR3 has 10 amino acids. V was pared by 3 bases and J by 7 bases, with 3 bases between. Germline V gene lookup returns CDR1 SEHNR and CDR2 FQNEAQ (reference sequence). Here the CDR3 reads CASSFLEAFF. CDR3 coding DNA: TGTGCCAGCAGCTTCCTTGAAGCTTTCTTT.

CDR3 in DNA: TGTGCCATCAGTGGGGACACCGATAGCACAGATACGCAGTATTTT. This gives the protein CAISGDTDSTDTQYF. The rearrangement links TRBV10-3 to TRBJ2-3, with D maybe TRBD1 (6 bases). V was shortened by 4 bases and J by 0 bases, with 11 bases between the two germline ends. The germline V gene encodes CDR1 ENHRY and CDR2 SYGVKD. The CDR3 has 15 amino acids.

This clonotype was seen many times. This CDR3 reads CASSDTGTSGVLNTDTQYF. In DNA, the CDR3 is TGTGCCAGCAGCGATACCGGGACTAGCGGGGTACTAAACACAGATACGCAGTATTTT. This sequence joins TRBV5-4 and TRBJ2-3; 13 nucleotides align to TRBD2. The CDR3 length is 19 residues. In germline, CDR1 is SGHNT, CDR2 YYREEE (reference sequence). V shed 4 bases, J shed 2 bases, and the junction held 13 bases outside the gene matches.

The CDR3 loop reads CASSQDWSGGLGSTDTQYF. CDR3 DNA: TGTGCCAGCAGCCAAGATTGGAGCGGGGGGCTTGGGAGCACAGATACGCAGTATTTT. J is TRBJ2-3 and V is TRBV3-1, with 9 positions matching TRBD2. Germline lookup yields CDR1 LGHDT and CDR2 YNNKEL (reference sequence). The trim removed 0 bases at V and 0 bases at J, leaving 10 bases unmatched. The CDR3 contains 19 residues.

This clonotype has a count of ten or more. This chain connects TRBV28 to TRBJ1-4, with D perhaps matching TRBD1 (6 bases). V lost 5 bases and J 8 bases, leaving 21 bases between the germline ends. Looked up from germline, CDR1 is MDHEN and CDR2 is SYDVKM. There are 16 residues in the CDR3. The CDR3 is CASSSHSSGGGEKLFF. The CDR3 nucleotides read TGTGCCAGCAGTAGCCATTCGTCTGGGGGCGGGGAAAAACTGTTTTTT.

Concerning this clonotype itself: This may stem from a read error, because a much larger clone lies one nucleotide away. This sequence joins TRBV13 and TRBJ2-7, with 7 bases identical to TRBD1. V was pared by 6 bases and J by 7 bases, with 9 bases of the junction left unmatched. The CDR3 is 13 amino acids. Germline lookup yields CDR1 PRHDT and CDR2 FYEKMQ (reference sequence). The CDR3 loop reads CASSSDRELEQYF. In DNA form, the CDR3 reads TGTGCCAGCAGTTCCGACAGGGAGCTAGAGCAGTACTTC.

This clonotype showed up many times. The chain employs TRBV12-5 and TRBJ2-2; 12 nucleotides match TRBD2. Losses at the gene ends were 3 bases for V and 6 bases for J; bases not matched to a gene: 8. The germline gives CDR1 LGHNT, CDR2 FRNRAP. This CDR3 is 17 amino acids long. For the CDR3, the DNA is TGTGCTAGTGGTTTCCTAGCGGGAGGGCCTACGGCCGGGGAGCTGTTTTTT. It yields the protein CASGFLAGGPTAGELFF.

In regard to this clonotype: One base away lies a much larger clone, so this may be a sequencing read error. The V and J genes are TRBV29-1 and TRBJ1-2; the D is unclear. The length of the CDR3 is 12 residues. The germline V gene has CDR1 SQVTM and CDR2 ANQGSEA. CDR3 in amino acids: CSVPLAGYGYAF. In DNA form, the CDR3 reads TGCAGCGTTCCCCTTGCGGGGTACGGCTACGCCTTC.

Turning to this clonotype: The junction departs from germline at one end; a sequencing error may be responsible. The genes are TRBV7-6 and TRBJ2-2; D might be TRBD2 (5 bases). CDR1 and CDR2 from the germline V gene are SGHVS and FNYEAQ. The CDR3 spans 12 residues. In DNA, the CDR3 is TGTGCCAGCTATCAAAACACCGGGGAGCTGTCTTTT. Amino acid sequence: CASYQNTGELSF.

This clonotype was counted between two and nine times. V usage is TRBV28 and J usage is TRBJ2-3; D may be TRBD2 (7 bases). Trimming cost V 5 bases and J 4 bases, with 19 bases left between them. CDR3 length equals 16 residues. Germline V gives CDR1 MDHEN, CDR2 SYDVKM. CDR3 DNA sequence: TGTGCCAGCAGTGGGGTAGGGGGAGGGCCCCCAGATACGCAGTATTTT. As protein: CASSGVGGGPPDTQYF. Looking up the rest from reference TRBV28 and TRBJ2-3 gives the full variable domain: DVKVTQSSRYLVKRTGEKVFLECVQDMDHENMFWYRQDPGLGLRLIYFSYDVKMKEKGDIPEGYSVSREKKERFSLILESASTNQTSMYLCASSGVGGGPPDTQYFGPGTRLTVL.

The CDR3 nucleotides read TGTGCCAGCAGCCCAAACTGGGGGAACACTGAAGCTTTCTTT. Amino acid sequence: CASSPNWGNTEAFF. This chain uses TRBV3-1 with TRBJ1-1; D not certain. The CDR3 contains 14 residues. Germline loops: CDR1 LGHDT, CDR2 YNNKEL (reference sequence). Trimming removed 4 bases at V and 1 base at J, with 10 bases between.

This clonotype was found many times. For the CDR3, the DNA is TGTGCCTGGAGTGTACACGACTACAATGAGCAGTTCTTC. Its translation: CAWSVHDYNEQFF. The J gene is TRBJ2-1, the V gene TRBV30; D is unresolved. Trimming stripped 0 bases from V and 3 bases from J, with 6 bases between. CDR1 and CDR2 from the germline V gene are GTSNPN and SVGIG (reference sequence). The CDR3 spans 13 residues. The complete variable domain, with remaining parts taken from reference TRBV30 and TRBJ2-1, reads SQTIHQWPATLVQPVGSPLSLECTVEGTSNPNLYWYRQAAGRGLQLLFYSVGIGQISSEVPQNLSASRPQDRQFILSSKKLLLSDSGFYLCAWSVHDYNEQFFGPGTRLTVL.